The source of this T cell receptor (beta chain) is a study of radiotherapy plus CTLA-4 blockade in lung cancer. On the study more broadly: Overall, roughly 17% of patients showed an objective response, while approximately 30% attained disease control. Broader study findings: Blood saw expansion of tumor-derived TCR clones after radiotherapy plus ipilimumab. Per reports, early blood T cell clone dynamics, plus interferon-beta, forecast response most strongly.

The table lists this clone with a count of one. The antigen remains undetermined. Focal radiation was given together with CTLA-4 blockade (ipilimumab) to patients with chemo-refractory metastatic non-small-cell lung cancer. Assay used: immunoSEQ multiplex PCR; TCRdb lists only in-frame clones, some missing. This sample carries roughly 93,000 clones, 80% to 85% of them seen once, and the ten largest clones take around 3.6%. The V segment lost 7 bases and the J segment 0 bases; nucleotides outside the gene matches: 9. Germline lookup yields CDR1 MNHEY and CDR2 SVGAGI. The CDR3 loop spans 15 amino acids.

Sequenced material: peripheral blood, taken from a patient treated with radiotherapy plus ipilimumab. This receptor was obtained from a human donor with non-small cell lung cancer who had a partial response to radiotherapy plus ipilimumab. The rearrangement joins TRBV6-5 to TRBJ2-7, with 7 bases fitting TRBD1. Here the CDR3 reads CASNPTGYGSYEQYF. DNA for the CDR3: TGTGCCAGCAATCCGACAGGGTATGGCTCCTACGAGCAGTACTTC.